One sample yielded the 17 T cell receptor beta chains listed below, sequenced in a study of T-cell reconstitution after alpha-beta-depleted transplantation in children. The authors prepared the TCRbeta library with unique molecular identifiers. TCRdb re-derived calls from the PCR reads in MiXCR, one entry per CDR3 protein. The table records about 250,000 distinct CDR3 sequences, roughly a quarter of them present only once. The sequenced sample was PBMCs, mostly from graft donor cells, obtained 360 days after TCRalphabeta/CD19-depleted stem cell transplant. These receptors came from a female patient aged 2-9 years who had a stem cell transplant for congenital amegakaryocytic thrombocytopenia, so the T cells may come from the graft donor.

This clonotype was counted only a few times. The DNA for the CDR3 is TGTGCCAGCAGCATGCAAAATTCACCCCTCCACTTT. Translating it yields CASSMQNSPLHF. The rearrangement links TRBV7-2 to TRBJ1-6; D remains ambiguous. Trimming took off 5 bases at V and 7 bases at J, with 6 bases between the two ends. Germline CDR1 and CDR2: SGHTA and FQGNSA. The CDR3 is 12 residues long.

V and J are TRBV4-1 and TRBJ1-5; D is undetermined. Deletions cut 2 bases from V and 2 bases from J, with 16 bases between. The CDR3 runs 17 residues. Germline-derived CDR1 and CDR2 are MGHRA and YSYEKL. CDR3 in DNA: TGCGCCAGCAGCCAATATGCACTCTTAAAAGGCAATCAGCCCCAGCATTTT. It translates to CASSQYALLKGNQPQHF.

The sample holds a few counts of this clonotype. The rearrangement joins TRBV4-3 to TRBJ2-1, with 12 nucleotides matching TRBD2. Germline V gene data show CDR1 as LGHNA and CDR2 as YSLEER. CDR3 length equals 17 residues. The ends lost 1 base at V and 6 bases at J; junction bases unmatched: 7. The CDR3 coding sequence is TGCGCCAGCAGCCAAGGGTGTACTAGCGGGAGGTGCAATGAGCAGTTCTTC. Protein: CASSQGCTSGRCNEQFF.

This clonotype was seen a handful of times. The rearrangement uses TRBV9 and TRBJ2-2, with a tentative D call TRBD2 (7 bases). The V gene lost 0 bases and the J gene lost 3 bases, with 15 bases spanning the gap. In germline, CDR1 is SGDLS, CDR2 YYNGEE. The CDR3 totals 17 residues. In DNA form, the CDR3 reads TGTGCCAGCAGCGTAGCTTCCGCGGGGGCCTACACCGGGGAGCTGTTTTTT. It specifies CASSVASAGAYTGELFF.

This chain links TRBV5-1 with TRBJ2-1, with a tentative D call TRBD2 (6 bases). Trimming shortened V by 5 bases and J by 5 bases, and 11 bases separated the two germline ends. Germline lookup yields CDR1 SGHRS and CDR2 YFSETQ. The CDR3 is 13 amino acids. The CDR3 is CASRSRDNNEQFF. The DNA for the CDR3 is TGCGCCAGCAGATCGCGGGATAACAATGAGCAGTTCTTC.

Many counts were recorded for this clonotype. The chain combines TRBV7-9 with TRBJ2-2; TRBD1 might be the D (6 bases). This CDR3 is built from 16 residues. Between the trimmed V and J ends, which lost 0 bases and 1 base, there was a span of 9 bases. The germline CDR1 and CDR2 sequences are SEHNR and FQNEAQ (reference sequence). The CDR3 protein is CASSLAPTGNTGELFF. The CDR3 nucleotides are TGTGCCAGCAGCTTAGCGCCGACAGGGAACACCGGGGAGCTGTTTTTT.

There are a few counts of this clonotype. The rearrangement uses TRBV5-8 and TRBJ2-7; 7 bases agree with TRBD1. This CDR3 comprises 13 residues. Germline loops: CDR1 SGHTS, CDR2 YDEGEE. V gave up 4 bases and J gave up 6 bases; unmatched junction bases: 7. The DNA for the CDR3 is TGTGCCAGCAGCCCTATACAGGGGTCCGAGCAGTACTTC. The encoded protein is CASSPIQGSEQYF.

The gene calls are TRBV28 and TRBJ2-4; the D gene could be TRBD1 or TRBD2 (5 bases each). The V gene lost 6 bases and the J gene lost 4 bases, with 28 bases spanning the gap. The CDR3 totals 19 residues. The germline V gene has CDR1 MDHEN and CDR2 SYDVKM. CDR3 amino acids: CASSSVTLQIRDGKNIQYF. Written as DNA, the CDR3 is TGTGCCAGCAGCTCCGTAACACTGCAAATCCGGGACGGGAAAAACATTCAGTACTTC. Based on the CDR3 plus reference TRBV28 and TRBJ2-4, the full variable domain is DVKVTQSSRYLVKRTGEKVFLECVQDMDHENMFWYRQDPGLGLRLIYFSYDVKMKEKGDIPEGYSVSREKKERFSLILESASTNQTSMYLCASSSVTLQIRDGKNIQYFGAGTRLSVL.

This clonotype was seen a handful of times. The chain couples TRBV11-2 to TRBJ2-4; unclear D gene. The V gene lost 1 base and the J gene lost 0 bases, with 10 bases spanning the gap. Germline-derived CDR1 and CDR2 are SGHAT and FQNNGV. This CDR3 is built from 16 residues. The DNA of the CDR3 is TGTGCCAGCAGCTTAGCCTCAACTTTAGCCAAAAACATTCAGTACTTC. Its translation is CASSLASTLAKNIQYF.

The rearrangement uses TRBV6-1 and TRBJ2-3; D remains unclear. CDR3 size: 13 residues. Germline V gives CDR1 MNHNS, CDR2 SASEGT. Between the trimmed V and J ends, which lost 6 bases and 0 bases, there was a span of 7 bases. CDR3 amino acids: CASRRISTDTQYF. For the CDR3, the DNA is TGTGCCAGCAGGCGCATAAGCACAGATACGCAGTATTTT.

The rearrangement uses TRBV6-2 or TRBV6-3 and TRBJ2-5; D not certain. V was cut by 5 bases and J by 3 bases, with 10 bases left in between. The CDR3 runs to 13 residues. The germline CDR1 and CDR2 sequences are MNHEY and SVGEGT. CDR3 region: CASSRQFEETQYF. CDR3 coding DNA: TGTGCCAGCAGTCGCCAGTTTGAAGAGACCCAGTACTTC.

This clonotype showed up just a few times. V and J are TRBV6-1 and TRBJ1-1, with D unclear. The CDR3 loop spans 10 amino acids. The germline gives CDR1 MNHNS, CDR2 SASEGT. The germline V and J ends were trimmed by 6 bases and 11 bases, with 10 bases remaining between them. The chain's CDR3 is CASRDPPAFF. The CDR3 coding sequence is TGTGCCAGCAGGGATCCGCCCGCTTTCTTT.

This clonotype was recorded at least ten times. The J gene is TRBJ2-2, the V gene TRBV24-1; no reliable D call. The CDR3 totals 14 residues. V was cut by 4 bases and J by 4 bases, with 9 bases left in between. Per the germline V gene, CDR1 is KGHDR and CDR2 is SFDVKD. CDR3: CATSEYHSTGELFF. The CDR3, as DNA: TGTGCCACCAGTGAGTACCACAGCACCGGGGAGCTGTTTTTT.

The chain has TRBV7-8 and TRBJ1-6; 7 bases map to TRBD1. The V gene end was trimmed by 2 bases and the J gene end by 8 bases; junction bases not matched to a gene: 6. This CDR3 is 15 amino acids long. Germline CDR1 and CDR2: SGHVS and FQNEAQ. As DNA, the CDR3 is TGTGCCAGCAGCTTATTGGGACAGAAATATTCACCCCTCCACTTT. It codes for CASSLLGQKYSPLHF.

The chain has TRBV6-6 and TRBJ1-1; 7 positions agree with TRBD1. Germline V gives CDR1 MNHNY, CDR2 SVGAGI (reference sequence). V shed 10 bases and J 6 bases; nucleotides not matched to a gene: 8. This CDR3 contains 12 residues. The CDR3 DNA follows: TGTGCCACCACACAGGGGAGGGCTGAAGCTTTCTTT. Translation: CATTQGRAEAFF.

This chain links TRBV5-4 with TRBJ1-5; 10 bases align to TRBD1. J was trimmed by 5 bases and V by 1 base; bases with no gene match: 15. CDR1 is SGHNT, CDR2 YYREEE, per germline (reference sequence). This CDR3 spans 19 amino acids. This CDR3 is CASSLSLGQGPRMDQPQHF. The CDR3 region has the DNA TGTGCCAGCAGCTTGAGTTTGGGACAGGGGCCCCGCATGGATCAGCCCCAGCATTTT. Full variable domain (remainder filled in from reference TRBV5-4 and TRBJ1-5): ETGVTQSPTHLIKTRGQQVTLRCSSQSGHNTVSWYQQALGQGPQFIFQYYREEENGRGNFPPRFSGLQFPNYSSELNVNALELDDSALYLCASSLSLGQGPRMDQPQHFGDGTRLSIL.

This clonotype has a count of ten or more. DNA of the CDR3: TGTGCCAGCAGCCAAGATCTGGGGGATTCCGCACGCGAGCAGTACTTC. Translated, it gives CASSQDLGDSAREQYF. The chain is built from TRBV14 and TRBJ2-7; D could derive from TRBD1 or TRBD2 (5 bases each). V lost 0 bases, J lost 6 bases, and 18 bases lay in between. Germline V gives CDR1 SGHDN, CDR2 FVKESK. The CDR3 is 16 residues long.